The source of this TCR beta chain is a study of blood T cell repertoires in COVID-19. Here immunoSEQ multiplex PCR was the method, and the copy in TCRdb shows in-frame clones only, minus some. The sample includes 35,000 or so clones, 81% of them seen just once. The CDR3 is made up of 15 amino acids. The germline gives CDR1 SGHTA, CDR2 FQGNSA. V trimming: 3 bases; J trimming: 8 bases; junction bases outside the gene matches: 10. This receptor was obtained from a man older than 75 with active or convalescent COVID-19. The chain has TRBV7-2 and TRBJ1-2; 9 bases are a match to TRBD1. Sequences were obtained from peripheral blood. The CDR3 DNA reads as TGTGCCAGCAGCTTCGGGGACAGGGTGCTGAGGGGCTACACCTTC. This codes for CASSFGDRVLRGYTF.